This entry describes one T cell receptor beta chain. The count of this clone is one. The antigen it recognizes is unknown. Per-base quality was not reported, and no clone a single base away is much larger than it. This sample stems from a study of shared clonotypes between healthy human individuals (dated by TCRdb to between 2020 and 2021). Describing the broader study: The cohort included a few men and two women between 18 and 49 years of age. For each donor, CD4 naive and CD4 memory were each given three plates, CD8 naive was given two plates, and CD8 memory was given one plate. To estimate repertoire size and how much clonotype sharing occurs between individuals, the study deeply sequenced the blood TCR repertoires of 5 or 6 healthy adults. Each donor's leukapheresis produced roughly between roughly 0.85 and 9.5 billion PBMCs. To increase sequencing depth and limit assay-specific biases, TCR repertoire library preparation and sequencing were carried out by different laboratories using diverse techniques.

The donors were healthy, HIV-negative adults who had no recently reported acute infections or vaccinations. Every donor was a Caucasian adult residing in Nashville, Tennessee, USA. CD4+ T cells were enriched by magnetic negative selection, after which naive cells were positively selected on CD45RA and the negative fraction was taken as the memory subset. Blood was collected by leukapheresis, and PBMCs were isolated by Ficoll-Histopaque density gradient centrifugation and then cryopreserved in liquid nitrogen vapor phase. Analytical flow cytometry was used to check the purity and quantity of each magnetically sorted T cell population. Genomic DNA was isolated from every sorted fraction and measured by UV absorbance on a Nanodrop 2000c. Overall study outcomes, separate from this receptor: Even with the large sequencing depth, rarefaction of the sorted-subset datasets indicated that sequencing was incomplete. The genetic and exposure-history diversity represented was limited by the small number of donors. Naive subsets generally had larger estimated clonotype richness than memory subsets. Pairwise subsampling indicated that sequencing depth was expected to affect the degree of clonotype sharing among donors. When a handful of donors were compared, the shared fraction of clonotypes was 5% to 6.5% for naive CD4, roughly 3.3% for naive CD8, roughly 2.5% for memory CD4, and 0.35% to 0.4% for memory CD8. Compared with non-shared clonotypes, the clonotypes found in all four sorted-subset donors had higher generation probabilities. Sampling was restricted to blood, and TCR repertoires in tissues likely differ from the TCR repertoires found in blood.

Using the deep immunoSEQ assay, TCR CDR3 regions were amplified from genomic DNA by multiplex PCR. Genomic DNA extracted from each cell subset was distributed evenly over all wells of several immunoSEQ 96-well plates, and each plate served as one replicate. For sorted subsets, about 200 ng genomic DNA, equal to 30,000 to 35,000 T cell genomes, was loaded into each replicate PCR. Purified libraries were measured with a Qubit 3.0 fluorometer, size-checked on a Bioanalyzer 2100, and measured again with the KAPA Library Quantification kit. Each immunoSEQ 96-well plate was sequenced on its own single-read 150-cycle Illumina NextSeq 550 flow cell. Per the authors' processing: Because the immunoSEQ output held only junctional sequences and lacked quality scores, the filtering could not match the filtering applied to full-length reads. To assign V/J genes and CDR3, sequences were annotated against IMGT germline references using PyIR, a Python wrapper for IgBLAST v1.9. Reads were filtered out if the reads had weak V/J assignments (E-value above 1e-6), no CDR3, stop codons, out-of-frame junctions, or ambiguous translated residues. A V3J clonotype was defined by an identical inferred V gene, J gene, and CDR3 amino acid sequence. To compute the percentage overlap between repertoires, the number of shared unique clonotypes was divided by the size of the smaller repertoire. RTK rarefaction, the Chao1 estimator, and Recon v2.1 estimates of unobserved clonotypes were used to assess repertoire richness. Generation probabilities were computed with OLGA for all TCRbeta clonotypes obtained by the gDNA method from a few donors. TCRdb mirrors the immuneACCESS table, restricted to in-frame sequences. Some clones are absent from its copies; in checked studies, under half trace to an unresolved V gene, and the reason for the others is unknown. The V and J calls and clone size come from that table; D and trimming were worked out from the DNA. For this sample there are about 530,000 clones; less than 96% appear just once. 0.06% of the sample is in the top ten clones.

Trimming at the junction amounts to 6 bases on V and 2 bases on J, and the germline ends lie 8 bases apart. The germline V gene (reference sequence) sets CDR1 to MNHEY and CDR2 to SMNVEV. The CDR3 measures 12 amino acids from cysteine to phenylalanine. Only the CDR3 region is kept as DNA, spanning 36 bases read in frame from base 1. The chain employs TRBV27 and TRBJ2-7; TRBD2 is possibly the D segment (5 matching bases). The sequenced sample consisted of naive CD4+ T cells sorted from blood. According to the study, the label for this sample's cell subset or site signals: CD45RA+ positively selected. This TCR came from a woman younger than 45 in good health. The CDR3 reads CASSTRAYEQYF. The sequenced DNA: TGTGCCAGCAGCACTAGGGCCTACGAGCAGTACTTC.